In this sample, the clone carrying this TCR beta chain turned up once. TCRdb's table, derived via immunoSEQ multiplex PCR, lists solely in-frame clones and lacks some. The data contain some 79,000 clones, around nine tenths of them singletons. This sample is part of a study of control samples from healthy donors and cancer patients. With V trimmed by 0 bases and J by 2 bases, 5 bases remained unmatched. The CDR3 has 15 residues. Germline V gene lookup returns CDR1 SGHNT and CDR2 YYREEE (reference sequence). The genes are TRBV5-4 and TRBJ2-7; 7 bases are a match to TRBD2. The sequenced material came from blood. This clonotype was sampled from a man aged 45-60 years in good health. The CDR3: CASSLESGTPYEQYF. The CDR3 coding sequence is TGTGCCAGCAGCTTGGAGAGCGGGACGCCCTACGAGCAGTACTTC.